This T cell receptor (beta chain) was sequenced during a study of T cell responses to AZD1222 COVID-19 vaccine (dated by TCRdb to about 2021). Regarding the study in general: AZD1222 recipients with second doses at about 4 weeks or about 12 weeks were pooled, because spike-specific TCR depth and breadth did not differ between schedules. A total of 230 or so trial participants underwent TCR sequencing, of whom 200 to 220 received two doses of AZD1222 and some 26 received two doses of the MenACWY control vaccine. Trial participants were enrolled into age subgroups of 18-55, 56-69 and 70-plus years, which contained 148, 28 and 57 TCR-sequenced participants, respectively. The study at large found these results: Epitopes outside the regions mutated in the B.1.351 and B.1.1.7 variants were reportedly recognized by nearly half of the unique spike-specific TCRs. Most participants were white British and females outnumbered males, and the authors suggested that clonal diversity may have been underestimated. A significant rise in spike-specific TCR breadth and depth was observed after two AZD1222 doses relative to day 0 and relative to MenACWY recipients. Only six AZD1222 recipients were SARS-CoV-2 seropositive at baseline, limiting conclusions about previously exposed vaccinees. Because no day 14 peak-response samples were available, the repertoires could be characterized only after the peak T cell response. In the small 56-69-year group, the increase in depth fell short of significance, most likely because of low power. The whole spike protein was spanned by vaccine-associated CD4 TCRs, and dominant responses were seen in regions 160-218 and 743-854.

The CDR3 runs 13 amino acids, cysteine and phenylalanine included. Only CDR3 DNA is held: 39 bases, read in frame from base 1. V is reduced by 5 bases and J by 1 base, leaving a spacing of 8 bases between them. In the germline V gene, CDR1 corresponds to MNHEY and CDR2 to SVGAGI. Reading the label with the study, this specimen's time point is: baseline before first vaccination. Samples from vaccinated people were obtained from the UK trials COV001 and COV002, which included a single-blind randomized controlled phase 2/3 trial of AZD1222 (ChAdOx1 nCoV-19) in healthy adults. For TCRbeta chain sequencing, PBMC samples were collected from trial participants at day 0 and at day 28 after the second dose. The CDR3 regions of human TCRbeta chains were analyzed by immunosequencing. Regarding the original processing steps: Repertoire TCRs were checked for matches against a reference library of SARS-CoV-2-specific TCRs that had been generated using the MIRA antigen-specificity platform. Breadth was defined as the fraction of unique TCRs that were SARS-CoV-2-associated, and depth was defined as the fraction of total T cells that were SARS-CoV-2-associated. Using the MIRA data, each spike-specific TCR was mapped to the spike region that the TCR reacts to and placed in a CD4 or CD8 class. Log10-transformed breadth and depth values were compared by one-way ANOVA with Sidak's multiple comparisons tests. The table was pulled from immuneACCESS by TCRdb, which kept in-frame rearrangements only. Such tables lose some clones; where checked, under half of the loss comes from unresolved V genes, and the rest has no known cause. That table is the source of V, J and clone size, and D and trimming were worked out from the DNA. In all, the sample holds under 120,000 clones, and roughly 90% of those were seen once. Roughly 1.3% of the sample lies in the top ten.

With regard to this clone: This clone's antigen is unknown. No much larger clone is present one base from it, and per-base qualities are unavailable.

The sequencing here drew on peripheral blood, taken on day 0 of AZD1222 vaccination. The chain employs TRBV6-5 and TRBJ1-1; there is no confident call for the D gene. The TCR sequence derives from an adult in good health. The CDR3 reads CASSPPQNTEAFF. The nucleotides are TGTGCCAGCAGTCCTCCTCAGAACACTGAAGCTTTCTTT.